Each of the 23 T cell receptor beta chains below was sequenced from the same sample in a study of cytomegalovirus exposure and HLA in healthy donors. PCR involved 60 Vbeta and 13 Jbeta primers. The table came from immunoSEQ multiplex PCR; TCRdb's copy has only in-frame clones and leaves some out. The sample yields around 140,000 clones, approximately 71% seen once. Sequencing used PBMCs. The receptor set was obtained from a woman between 55 and 75 years old in good health and CMV-seronegative.

The CDR3 DNA reads TGTGCCAGCAGTTACCCCGGCCGGGACAGGGCCCAGCCCCAGCATTTT. Translating it yields CASSYPGRDRAQPQHF. J is TRBJ1-5 and V is TRBV6-6; the match to TRBD1 covers 9 bases. V shed 2 bases, J shed 7 bases, and the junction held 9 bases outside the gene matches. Germline V gene data show CDR1 as MNHNY and CDR2 as SVGAGI (reference sequence). There are 16 residues in the CDR3.

The chain recombines TRBV5-1 with TRBJ2-7; TRBD1 matches 7 bases. This CDR3 comprises 19 residues. Per the germline V gene, CDR1 is SGHRS and CDR2 is YFSETQ. The junction had 24 bases not matched to a gene; V was cut back by 3 bases and J by 6 bases. The CDR3 is CASSWNRLHQETGRVEQYF. Here the CDR3 DNA reads TGCGCCAGCAGCTGGAACCGATTACACCAAGAGACAGGGCGGGTCGAGCAGTACTTC. Drawing the rest from reference TRBV5-1 and TRBJ2-7, the complete variable domain is KAGVTQTPRYLIKTRGQQVTLSCSPISGHRSVSWYQQTPGQGLQFLFEYFSETQRNKGNFPGRFSGRQFSNSRSEMNVSTLELGDSALYLCASSWNRLHQETGRVEQYFGPGTRLTVT.

This chain uses TRBV18 with TRBJ1-5; 7 nucleotides align to TRBD1. Losses at the gene ends were 6 bases for V and 3 bases for J; bases not matched to a gene: 5. Looked up from germline, CDR1 is KGHSH and CDR2 is LQKENI. This CDR3 has 14 amino acids. This chain's CDR3 is CASSAQGVNQPQHF. The DNA of the CDR3 is TGTGCCAGCTCCGCGCAGGGGGTCAATCAGCCCCAGCATTTT.

This chain uses TRBV11-2 with TRBJ1-4; TRBD1 matches 7 bases. V shed 4 bases, J shed 2 bases, and the junction held 7 bases outside the gene matches. Germline-derived CDR1 and CDR2 are SGHAT and FQNNGV. The CDR3 has 16 amino acids. DNA of the CDR3: TGTGCCAGCAGCTCAGGACAGGCGGGGACTAATGAAAAACTGTTTTTT. This encodes CASSSGQAGTNEKLFF.

The chain is built from TRBV28 and TRBJ2-6; 9 bases map to TRBD1. The CDR3 spans 18 residues. CDR1 is MDHEN and CDR2 is SYDVKM in the germline V gene. The V and J ends lost 6 bases and 0 bases, in that order; junction bases with no gene match: 9. In DNA form, the CDR3 reads TGTGCCAGCAGCGCCCCGGGACAGGGCTCCTCTGGGGCCAACGTCCTGACTTTC. This codes for CASSAPGQGSSGANVLTF.

The sample holds a few counts of this clone. J is TRBJ1-5 and V is TRBV6-1, with TRBD1 matching over 8 bases. Trimming at V came to 8 bases and at J to 5 bases, leaving 8 bases not matched to a gene. The CDR3 has 14 residues. The germline V gene encodes CDR1 MNHNS and CDR2 SASEGT. The CDR3 is CASSRTGKYQPQHF. CDR3 DNA sequence: TGTGCCAGCTCCCGGACAGGGAAATATCAGCCCCAGCATTTT.

This sequence joins TRBV9 and TRBJ1-4; D is perhaps TRBD1 (5 bases). With 7 bases removed from V and 0 bases from J, the gap between germline ends came to 13 bases. Germline assignment: CDR1 SGDLS and CDR2 YYNGEE. The CDR3 covers 15 residues. CDR3 nucleotide sequence: TGTGCCAGCGGCGGCGGGGCGGCAACTAATGAAAAACTGTTTTTT. Protein product: CASGGGAATNEKLFF.

The V call is TRBV9, the J call TRBJ2-7, with 7 bases aligning to TRBD1. Germline CDR1 SGDLS, CDR2 YYNGEE. Germline trimming cut 3 bases from V and 0 bases from J; bases unmatched to any gene: 6. There are 15 residues in the CDR3. CDR3: CASSARTGTSYEQYF. The CDR3 bases are TGTGCCAGCAGCGCCCGGACAGGAACCTCCTACGAGCAGTACTTC.

This chain uses TRBV30 with TRBJ1-2, with TRBD1 as a possible D gene (6 bases). Germline V gene lookup returns CDR1 GTSNPN and CDR2 SVGIG (reference sequence). Trimming removed 0 bases at V and 6 bases at J, with 14 bases between. The CDR3 consists of 14 residues. CDR3 loop: CAWSVGQGIHGYTF. CDR3 sequence (DNA): TGTGCCTGGAGTGTAGGCCAGGGGATCCATGGCTACACCTTC.

V and J are TRBV28 and TRBJ1-1, with D maybe TRBD1 (6 bases). The CDR3 extends over 15 amino acids. Germline values: CDR1 MDHEN, CDR2 SYDVKM. V was pared by 5 bases and J by 0 bases, with 13 bases between. The CDR3 nucleotides are TGTGCCAGCAGTGCGACAGGTAGGATGAACACTGAAGCTTTCTTT. Translation gives CASSATGRMNTEAFF.

This clone was counted between two and nine times. The chain recombines TRBV27 with TRBJ1-1, with a weak D call TRBD1 (5 bases). From germline, CDR1 is MNHEY and CDR2 SMNVEV (reference sequence). The V end was cut by 5 bases, the J end by 1 base, with 8 bases between. The CDR3 covers 13 residues. Here the CDR3 reads CASSPGQNTEAFF. CDR3 nucleotide sequence: TGTGCCAGCAGTCCAGGACAGAACACTGAAGCTTTCTTT.

V gene TRBV5-6 combines with J gene TRBJ2-3; D is perhaps TRBD2 (7 bases). Germline V gives CDR1 SGHDT, CDR2 YYEEEE. The length of the CDR3 is 18 residues. V lost 1 base, J lost 4 bases, and 22 bases lay in between. The CDR3 spells CASSLFDKGGISADTQYF. CDR3 nucleotide sequence: TGTGCCAGCAGCTTGTTTGATAAGGGGGGGATTAGTGCAGATACGCAGTATTTT.

The CDR3 spells CASSLGSRSNYGYTF. In DNA form, the CDR3 reads TGTGCCAGCAGTTTAGGGAGTAGGTCTAACTATGGCTACACCTTC. The chain employs TRBV28 and TRBJ1-2; D unclear. The CDR3 runs to 15 residues. Germline CDR1 is MDHEN and CDR2 is SYDVKM. V was cut by 2 bases and J by 0 bases, with 10 bases left in between.

This sequence joins TRBV13 and TRBJ2-2; 7 bases fit TRBD1. V lost 5 bases to trimming and J lost 4 bases; unmatched junction nucleotides: 10. Per germline, CDR1 PRHDT and CDR2 FYEKMQ (reference sequence). The CDR3 is made up of 16 amino acids. The chain's CDR3 is CASSAAGTEGTGELFF. CDR3 coding DNA: TGTGCCAGCAGCGCAGCCGGGACAGAGGGCACCGGGGAGCTGTTTTTT.

This clone has only one observation. This chain uses TRBV28 with TRBJ1-6, with D possibly matching TRBD1 (5 bases). V lost 5 bases and J 1 base, leaving 21 bases between the germline ends. Germline CDR1 MDHEN, CDR2 SYDVKM. The CDR3 loop spans 19 amino acids. In DNA, the CDR3 is TGTGCCAGCAGTACCAGGGCGGGGCGGGAACAGTCCTATAATTCACCCCTCCACTTT. It codes for CASSTRAGREQSYNSPLHF.

V and J are TRBV5-6 and TRBJ2-1; weak D call: TRBD2 (7 bases). Trimming cost V 1 base and J 5 bases, with 19 bases left between them. The V gene's germline CDR1 is SGHDT and CDR2 YYEEEE. This CDR3 comprises 17 residues. CDR3 residues: CASSLRSWGGLDNEQFF. DNA of the CDR3: TGTGCCAGCAGCTTGCGATCGTGGGGGGGGCTGGACAATGAGCAGTTCTTC.

J is TRBJ2-1 and V is TRBV9; 9 bases are shared with TRBD2. The CDR3 is 16 residues long. With 4 bases clipped from V and 7 bases from J, the junction kept 12 bases outside the gene matches. Germline assignment: CDR1 SGDLS and CDR2 YYNGEE. The CDR3 region is CASSSNSGGLSNEQFF. The CDR3 nucleotides read TGTGCCAGCAGCTCAAATAGCGGGGGACTCTCAAATGAGCAGTTCTTC.

The chain joins TRBV6-6 to TRBJ2-7, with TRBD1 matching over 8 bases. This CDR3 contains 15 residues. With V trimmed by 0 bases and J by 7 bases, 8 bases remained unmatched. Germline-derived CDR1 and CDR2 are MNHNY and SVGAGI (reference sequence). Here the CDR3 reads CASSYSNRGVGEQYF. CDR3 nucleotides: TGTGCCAGCAGTTACTCGAACAGGGGGGTCGGGGAGCAGTACTTC.

There are a few counts of this clone. V and J are TRBV11-1 and TRBJ2-7; the D gene is possibly TRBD2 (5 bases). Germline V gene lookup returns CDR1 SGHAT and CDR2 FQDESV (reference sequence). The CDR3 spans 12 residues. Between the trimmed V and J ends, which lost 5 bases and 5 bases, there was a span of 10 bases. The CDR3 here is CASSHRGDEQYF. The CDR3 DNA reads as TGTGCCAGCAGCCACCGGGGAGACGAGCAGTACTTC. Combining the CDR3 with reference TRBV11-1 and TRBJ2-7 gives the whole variable domain EAEVAQSPRYKITEKSQAVAFWCDPISGHATLYWYRQILGQGPELLVQFQDESVVDDSQLPKDRFSAERLKGVDSTLKIQPAELGDSAMYLCASSHRGDEQYFGPGTRLTVT.

The rearrangement links TRBV5-1 to TRBJ2-1, with 10 nucleotides matching TRBD2. From germline, CDR1 is SGHRS and CDR2 YFSETQ. V gave up 2 bases and J gave up 5 bases; unmatched junction bases: 1. This CDR3 spans 14 amino acids. The CDR3: CASSLTSGNNEQFF. The CDR3 nucleotides read TGCGCCAGCAGCTTAACTAGCGGGAACAATGAGCAGTTCTTC.

CDR3 sequence reads: CASSIGGSYEQYF. The CDR3 DNA reads as TGTGCCAGCAGCATAGGGGGCTCCTACGAGCAGTACTTC. The chain is built from TRBV11-2 and TRBJ2-5, with a tentative D call TRBD1 (6 bases). The assigned J gene may be wrong: the sequence end matches TRBJ2-7 better. The CDR3 extends over 13 amino acids. The germline CDR1 and CDR2 sequences are SGHAT and FQNNGV.

The chain uses TRBV5-3 and TRBJ2-2; 7 bases align to TRBD2. TRBV5-3 is classed as an ORF, of uncertain function. This CDR3 has 14 amino acids. V shed 3 bases and J 4 bases; nucleotides not matched to a gene: 3. The CDR3 DNA sequence: TGTGCCAGAAGCTGGGGAGGGGTCACCGGGGAGCTGTTTTTT. It yields the protein CARSWGGVTGELFF.

The V gene is TRBV5-1, the J gene TRBJ2-1, with D possibly TRBD2 on 6 matching bases. The CDR3 totals 14 residues. V was pared by 5 bases and J by 1 base, with 10 bases between. Looked up from germline, CDR1 is SGHRS and CDR2 is YFSETQ. The CDR3 DNA follows: TGCGCCAGCAGGTTCGGGAGTTCCTACAATGAGCAGTTCTTC. It yields the protein CASRFGSSYNEQFF.